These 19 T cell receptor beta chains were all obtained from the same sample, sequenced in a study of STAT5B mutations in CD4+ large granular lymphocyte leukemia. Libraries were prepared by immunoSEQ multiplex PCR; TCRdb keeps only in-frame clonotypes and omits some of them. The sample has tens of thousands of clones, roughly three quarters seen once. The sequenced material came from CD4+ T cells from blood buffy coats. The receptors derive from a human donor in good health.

The CDR3, as DNA: TGTGCCAGCAGCTATTCCGGGACACCGACCTACGAGCAGTACTTC. This sequence encodes CASSYSGTPTYEQYF. The rearrangement uses TRBV13 and TRBJ2-7, with D possibly matching TRBD1 (6 bases). Trimming pared 4 bases from V and 2 bases from J, leaving 15 bases between. Germline CDR1 is PRHDT and CDR2 is FYEKMQ (reference sequence). This CDR3 spans 15 amino acids.

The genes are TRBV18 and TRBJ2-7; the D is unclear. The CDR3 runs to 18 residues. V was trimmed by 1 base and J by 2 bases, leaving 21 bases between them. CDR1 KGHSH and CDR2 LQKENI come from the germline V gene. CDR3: CASSPRAAGEASTYEQYF. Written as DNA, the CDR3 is TGTGCCAGCTCACCACGCGCCGCCGGAGAGGCGTCCACCTACGAGCAGTACTTC.

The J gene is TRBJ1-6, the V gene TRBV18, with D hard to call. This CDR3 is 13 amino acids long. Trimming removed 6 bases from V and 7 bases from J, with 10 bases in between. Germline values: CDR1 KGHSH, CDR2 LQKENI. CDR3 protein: CASSRDTNSPLHF. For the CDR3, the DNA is TGTGCCAGCTCGCGGGATACAAATTCACCCCTCCACTTT.

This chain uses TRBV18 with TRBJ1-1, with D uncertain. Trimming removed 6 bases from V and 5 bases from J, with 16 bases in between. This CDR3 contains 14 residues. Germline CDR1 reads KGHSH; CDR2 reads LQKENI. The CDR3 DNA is TGTGCCAGCTCCCGCGAGACCCCCGTAACTGAAGCTTTCTTT. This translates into CASSRETPVTEAFF.

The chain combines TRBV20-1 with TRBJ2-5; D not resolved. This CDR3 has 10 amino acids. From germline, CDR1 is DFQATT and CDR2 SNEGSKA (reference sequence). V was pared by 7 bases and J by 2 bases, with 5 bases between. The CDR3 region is CSVSQETQYF. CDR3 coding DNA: TGCAGTGTCTCTCAAGAGACCCAGTACTTC.

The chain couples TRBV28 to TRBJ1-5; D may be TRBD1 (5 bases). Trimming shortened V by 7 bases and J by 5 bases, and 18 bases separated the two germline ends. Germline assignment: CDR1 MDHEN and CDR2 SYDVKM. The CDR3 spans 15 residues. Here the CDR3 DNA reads TGTGCCAGCACCAAATGGGGGTATATCCATCAGCCCCAGCATTTT. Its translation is CASTKWGYIHQPQHF.

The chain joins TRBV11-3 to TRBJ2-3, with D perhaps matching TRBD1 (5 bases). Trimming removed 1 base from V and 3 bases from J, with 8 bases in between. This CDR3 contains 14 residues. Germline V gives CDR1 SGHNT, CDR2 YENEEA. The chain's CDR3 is CASSLVSGTDTQYF. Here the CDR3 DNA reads TGTGCCAGCAGCTTAGTCTCAGGGACAGATACGCAGTATTTT. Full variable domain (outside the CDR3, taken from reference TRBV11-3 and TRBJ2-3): EAGVVQSPRYKIIEKKQPVAFWCNPISGHNTLYWYLQNLGQGPELLIRYENEEAVDDSQLPKDRFSAERLKGVDSTLKIQPAELGDSAVYLCASSLVSGTDTQYFGPGTRLTVL.

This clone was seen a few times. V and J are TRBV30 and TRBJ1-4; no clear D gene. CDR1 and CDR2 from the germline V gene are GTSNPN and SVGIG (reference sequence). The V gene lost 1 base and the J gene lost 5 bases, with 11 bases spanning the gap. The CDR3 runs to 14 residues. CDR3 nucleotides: TGTGCCTGGAGTGACAAACAGATGAATGAAAAACTGTTTTTT. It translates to CAWSDKQMNEKLFF.

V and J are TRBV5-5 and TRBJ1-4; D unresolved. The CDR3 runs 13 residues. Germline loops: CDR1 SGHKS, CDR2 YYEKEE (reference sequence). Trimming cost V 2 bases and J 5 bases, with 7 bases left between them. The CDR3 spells CASSFVGNEKLFF. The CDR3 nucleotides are TGTGCCAGCAGCTTTGTGGGAAATGAAAAACTGTTTTTT. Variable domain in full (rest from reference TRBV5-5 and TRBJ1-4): DAGVTQSPTHLIKTRGQQVTLRCSPISGHKSVSWYQQVLGQGPQFIFQYYEKEERGRGNFPDRFSARQFPNYSSELNVNALLLGDSALYLCASSFVGNEKLFFGSGTQLSVL.

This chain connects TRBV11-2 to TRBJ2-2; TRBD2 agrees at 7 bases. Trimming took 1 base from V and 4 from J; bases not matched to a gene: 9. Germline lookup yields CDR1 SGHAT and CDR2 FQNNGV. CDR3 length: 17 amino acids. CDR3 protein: CASSLVERAGSTGELFF. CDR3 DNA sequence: TGTGCCAGCAGCTTAGTAGAGCGAGCGGGGAGCACCGGGGAGCTGTTTTTT.

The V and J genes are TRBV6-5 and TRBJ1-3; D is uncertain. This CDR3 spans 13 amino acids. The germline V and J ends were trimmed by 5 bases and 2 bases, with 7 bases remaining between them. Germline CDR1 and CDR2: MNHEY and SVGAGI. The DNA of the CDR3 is TGTGCCAGCAGTCCCGGGACTGGAAACACCATATATTTT. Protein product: CASSPGTGNTIYF.

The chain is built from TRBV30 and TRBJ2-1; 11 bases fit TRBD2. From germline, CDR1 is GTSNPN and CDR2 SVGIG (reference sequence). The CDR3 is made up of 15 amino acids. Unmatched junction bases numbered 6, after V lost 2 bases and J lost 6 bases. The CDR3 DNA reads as TGTGCCTGGAGTACACTAGCGGGGGTAATCAATGAGCAGTTCTTC. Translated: CAWSTLAGVINEQFF.

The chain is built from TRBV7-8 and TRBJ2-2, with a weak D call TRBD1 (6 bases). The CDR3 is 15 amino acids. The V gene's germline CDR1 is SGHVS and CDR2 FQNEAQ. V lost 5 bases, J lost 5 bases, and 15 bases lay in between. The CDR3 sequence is CASSQSPGTTGELFF. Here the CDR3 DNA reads TGTGCCAGCAGCCAATCCCCCGGGACAACCGGGGAGCTGTTTTTT.

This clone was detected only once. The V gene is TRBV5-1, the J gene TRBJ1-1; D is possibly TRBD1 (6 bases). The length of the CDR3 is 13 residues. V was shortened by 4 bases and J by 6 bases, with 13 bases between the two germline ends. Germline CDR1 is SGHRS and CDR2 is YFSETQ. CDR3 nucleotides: TGCGCCAGCAGCACCGGACAGACTCCTGAAGCTTTCTTT. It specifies CASSTGQTPEAFF.

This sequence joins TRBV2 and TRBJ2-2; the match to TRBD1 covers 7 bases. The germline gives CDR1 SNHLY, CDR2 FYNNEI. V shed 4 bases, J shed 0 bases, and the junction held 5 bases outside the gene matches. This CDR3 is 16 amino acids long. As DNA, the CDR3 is TGTGCCAGCAGTGCCGACGGGACAGCGAACACCGGGGAGCTGTTTTTT. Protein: CASSADGTANTGELFF.

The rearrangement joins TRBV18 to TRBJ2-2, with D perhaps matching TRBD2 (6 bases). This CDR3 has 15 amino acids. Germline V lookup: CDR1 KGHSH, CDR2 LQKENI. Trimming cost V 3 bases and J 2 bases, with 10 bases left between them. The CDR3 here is CASSPLATNTGELFF. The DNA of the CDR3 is TGTGCCAGCTCACCCCTAGCGACTAACACCGGGGAGCTGTTTTTT.

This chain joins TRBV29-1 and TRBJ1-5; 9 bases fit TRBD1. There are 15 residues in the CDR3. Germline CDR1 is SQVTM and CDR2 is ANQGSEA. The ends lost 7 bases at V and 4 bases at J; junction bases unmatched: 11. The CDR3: CSAQVGTGMNQPQHF. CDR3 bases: TGCAGCGCCCAAGTTGGGACAGGGATGAATCAGCCCCAGCATTTT.

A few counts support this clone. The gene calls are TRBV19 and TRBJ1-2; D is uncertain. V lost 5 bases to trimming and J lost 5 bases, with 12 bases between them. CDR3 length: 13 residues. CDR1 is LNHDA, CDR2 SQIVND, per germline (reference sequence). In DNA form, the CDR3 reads TGTGCCAGTAGTGAGGGAGACCCTTATGGCTACACCTTC. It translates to CASSEGDPYGYTF.

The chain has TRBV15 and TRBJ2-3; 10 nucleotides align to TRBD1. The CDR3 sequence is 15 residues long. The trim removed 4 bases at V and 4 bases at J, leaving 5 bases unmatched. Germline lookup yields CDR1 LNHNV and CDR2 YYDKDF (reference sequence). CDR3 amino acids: CATSMRTGGADTQYF. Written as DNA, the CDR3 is TGTGCCACCAGCATGAGGACAGGGGGAGCAGATACGCAGTATTTT.